The following is a T cell receptor beta chain sequence with its context. It has no known antigen specificity. The input lacks base qualities; no much larger clone sits a single base away. This sample stems from a study of shared clonotypes between healthy human individuals (dated by TCRdb to 2020 to 2022). Notes on the research overall: The cohort comprised a couple of women and a few men aged 18 to 49 years. Leukapheresis yielded between about 0.94 and 9.5 billion PBMCs per donor. To increase sequencing depth and limit assay-specific biases, different laboratories used diverse techniques to prepare libraries and sequence TCR repertoires. To estimate repertoire size and how much clonotypes are shared between individuals, the study performed deep sequencing of blood TCR repertoires from about five healthy adults.

Healthy HIV-negative adults with no recently reported acute infections or vaccinations were included as donors. Only Caucasian adults living in Nashville, Tennessee, USA were represented among the donors. For unsorted samples, around 85 million PBMCs were counted, and genomic DNA was extracted using the QIAamp DNA Blood Mini kit. Blood was obtained by leukapheresis, after which PBMCs were separated by Ficoll-Histopaque density gradient centrifugation and cryopreserved in liquid nitrogen vapor phase. CDR1 KGHSH and CDR2 LQKENI are derived from the germline V gene. The germline V and J ends show losses of 3 bases and 7 bases respectively, and no gene match explains 8 bases of the junction. The CDR3 contains 15 residues, cysteine and phenylalanine counted. Of all the DNA, just the CDR3 is kept, 45 bases in frame from base 1. TCR CDR3 regions were amplified from genomic DNA by multiplex PCR using the deep immunoSEQ assay. Genomic DNA extracted from each cell subset was distributed evenly over all wells of several immunoSEQ 96-well plates, and each plate served as one replicate. For unsorted PBMC, each replicate PCR was loaded with roughly 330 ng genomic DNA, equivalent to about 33,000 T cell genomes. Unsorted PBMC genomic DNA was sequenced across ten immunoSEQ deep assay plates. Purified libraries were measured with a Qubit 3.0 fluorometer, size-checked on a Bioanalyzer 2100, and measured again with the KAPA Library Quantification kit. Every immunoSEQ 96-well plate was sequenced on a separate single-read 150-cycle Illumina NextSeq 550 flow cell. The published analysis was carried out like this. Because the immunoSEQ output included only junctional sequences and no quality scores, the filtering could not be the same as the filtering used for full-length reads. To assign V/J genes and CDR3, sequences were annotated using PyIR, a Python wrapper for IgBLAST v1.9, with IMGT germline references. Reads were removed for weak V/J assignments (E-value above 1e-6), missing CDR3, stop codons, out-of-frame junctions, or ambiguous translated residues. V3J clonotypes were defined as sequences sharing an identical inferred V gene, J gene, and CDR3 amino acid sequence. The percentage overlap between two repertoires was calculated by dividing the number of shared unique clonotypes by the size of the smaller repertoire. RTK rarefaction, the Chao1 estimator, and Recon v2.1 estimates of unobserved clonotypes were used to assess repertoire richness. Drawn from immuneACCESS, this table holds only the in-frame rearrangements with V and J called that TCRdb kept. Clones are partly lost; checked studies trace under half to an unresolved V gene and leave the rest unexplained. For V, J and clone size, that table is used; D and trimming come from the DNA. The sample table holds about half a million clones, of which around 85% were seen once. The biggest ten clones account for about 12% of the sample.

Results and caveats for the whole study, not just this receptor: Based on pairwise subsampling, the degree of clonotype sharing among donors was expected to be affected by sequencing depth. Sampling was limited to blood, and TCR repertoires in tissue likely differ from TCR repertoires in blood. Because the study included only a small number of donors, the genetic and exposure-history diversity represented was limited.

The sequence came from a middle-aged woman in good health. Some clones in this sample may be carry-over from other donors' samples. The receptor chain draws on TRBV18 and TRBJ2-1, with 8 middle bases fitting TRBD1. Sequenced: PBMCs. The nucleotide sequence reads as follows: TGTGCCAGCTCACCTCGGACAGGGTTGGGGAATGAGCAGTTCTTC. This gives the protein CASSPRTGLGNEQFF.